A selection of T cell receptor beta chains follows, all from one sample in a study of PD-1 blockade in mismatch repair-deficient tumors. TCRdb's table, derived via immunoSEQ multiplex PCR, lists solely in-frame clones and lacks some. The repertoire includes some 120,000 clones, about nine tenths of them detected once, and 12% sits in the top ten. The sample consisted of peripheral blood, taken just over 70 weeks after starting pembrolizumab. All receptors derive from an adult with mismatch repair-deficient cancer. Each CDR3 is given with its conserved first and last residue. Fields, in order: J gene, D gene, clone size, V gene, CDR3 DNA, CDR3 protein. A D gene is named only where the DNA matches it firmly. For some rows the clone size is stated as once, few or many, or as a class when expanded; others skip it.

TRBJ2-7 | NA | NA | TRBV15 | TGTGCCACCAGCAGACTCCGTTACTACGAGCAGTACTTC | CATSRLRYYEQYF
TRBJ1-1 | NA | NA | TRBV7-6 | TGTGCCAGCAGCTTCGATATGGACACTGAAGCTTTCTTT | CASSFDMDTEAFF
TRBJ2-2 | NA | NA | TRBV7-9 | TGTGCCAGCAGCCTTCGCGGTGGCGCCGGGGAGCTGTTTTTT | CASSLRGGAGELFF
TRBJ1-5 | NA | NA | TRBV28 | TGTGCCAGCAGTAAGGAGCAAAGTCAGCCCCAGCATTTT | CASSKEQSQPQHF
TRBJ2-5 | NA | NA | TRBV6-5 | TGTGCCAGCAGTTACTCGATCAGGGATCAAGAGACCCAGTACTTC | CASSYSIRDQETQYF
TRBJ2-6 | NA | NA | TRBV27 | TGTGCCAGCAGTGCCGGGACACCCTCTGGGGCCAACGTCCTGACTTTC | CASSAGTPSGANVLTF
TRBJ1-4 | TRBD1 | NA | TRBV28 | TGTGCCAGCAGTTTGTGGGACAGGAGTACAACTAATGAAAAACTGTTTTTT | CASSLWDRSTTNEKLFF
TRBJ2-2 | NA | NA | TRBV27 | TGTGCCAGCAGTTTAGTGGGGTCCGGGGAGCTGTTTTTT | CASSLVGSGELFF
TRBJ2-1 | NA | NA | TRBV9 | TGTGCCAGCAGCGTAGACGGTCCCAGGGCCTACAATGAGCAGTTCTTC | CASSVDGPRAYNEQFF
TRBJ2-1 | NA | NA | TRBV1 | TGCACCAGCAGCCCTGGGGACAGGGCTAGGGGTGAGCAGTTCTTC | CTSSPGDRARGEQFF
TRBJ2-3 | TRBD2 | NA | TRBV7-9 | TGTGCCAGCAGCTCCGTTGGGAGGGACCGCACAGATACGCAGTATTTT | CASSSVGRDRTDTQYF
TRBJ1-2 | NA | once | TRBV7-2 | TGTGCCGTACCAGCTAGGGCCAGGGCGGGAGCTAACTATGGCTACACCTTC | CAVPARARAGANYGYTF
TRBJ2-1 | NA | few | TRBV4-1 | TGCGCCAGCAGCCAAGAGCAGGGTGCATACAATGAGCAGTTCTTC | CASSQEQGAYNEQFF
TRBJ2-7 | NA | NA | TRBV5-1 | TGCGCCAGCAGCACCGTCGGCCACGAGCAGTACTTC | CASSTVGHEQYF
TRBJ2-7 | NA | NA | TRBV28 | TGTGCCAACATGACGGCTACCTACGAGCAGTACTTC | CANMTATYEQYF
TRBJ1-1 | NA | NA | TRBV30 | TGTGCCTGGAGGGACTCACAGGGGAACACTGAAGCTTTCTTT | CAWRDSQGNTEAFF
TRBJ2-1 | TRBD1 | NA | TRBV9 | TGTGCCAGCAGCGCCGGACAGGGGGCTTTCTATGAGCAGTTCTTC | CASSAGQGAFYEQFF
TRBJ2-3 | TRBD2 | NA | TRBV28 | TGTGCCAGCGGGACTAGCGGGAGTTTAGCAGATACGCAGTATTTT | CASGTSGSLADTQYF
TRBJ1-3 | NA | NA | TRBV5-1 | TGCGCCAGCAGCTTGGGGACAGAAATTCTCTCTGGAAACACCATATATTTT | CASSLGTEILSGNTIYF
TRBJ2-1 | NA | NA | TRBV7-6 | TGTGCCAGCAGCTTAGTCAGGGCCGGGAATGAGCAGTTCTTC | CASSLVRAGNEQFF
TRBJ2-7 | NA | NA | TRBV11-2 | TGTGCCAGCAGCTTAGGAGTCAGGGGTGGCGAGCAGTACTTC | CASSLGVRGGEQYF
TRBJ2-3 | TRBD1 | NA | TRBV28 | TGTGCCAGCAGTCGCCGGGACAGGGCTTTGGATACGCAGTATTTT | CASSRRDRALDTQYF
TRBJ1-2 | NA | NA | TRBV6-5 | TGTGCCAGCAGTTACTCGGAAAGGGTCGGCTACACCTTC | CASSYSERVGYTF
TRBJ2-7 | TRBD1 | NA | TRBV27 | TGTGCCAGCAGTGGGACAGGGAATTACGAGCAGTACTTC | CASSGTGNYEQYF
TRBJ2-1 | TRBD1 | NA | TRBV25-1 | TGTGCCAGCAGTGAAATCACGGGACAGGGTCAGTTCTTC | CASSEITGQGQFF
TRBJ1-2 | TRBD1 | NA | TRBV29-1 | TGCAGCGCCCCGGGACAGGGGAGCAATGGCTACACCTTC | CSAPGQGSNGYTF
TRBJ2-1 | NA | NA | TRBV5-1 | TGCGCCAGCAGCTTGACCGGGACGCCCTACAATGAGCAGTTCTTC | CASSLTGTPYNEQFF
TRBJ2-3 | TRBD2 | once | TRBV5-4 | TGTGCCAGCAGCGAACCGGGACTAGCGTACACAGATACGCAGTATTTT | CASSEPGLAYTDTQYF
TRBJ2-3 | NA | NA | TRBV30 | TGTGCCTGGAGTGTTCGCTCCACAGATACGCAGTATTTT | CAWSVRSTDTQYF
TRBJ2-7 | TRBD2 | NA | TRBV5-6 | TGTGCCAGCAGCTTGGGCAGACTAGCTGACTACAGTTACGAGCAGTACTTC | CASSLGRLADYSYEQYF
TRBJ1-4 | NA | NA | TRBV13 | TGTGCCAGCAGCTTATGGGCAACTAATGAAAAACTGTTTTTT | CASSLWATNEKLFF
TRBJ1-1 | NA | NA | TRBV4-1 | TGCGCCAGCAGCCAAGTGCGGCGGTTTGGAGCTTTCTTT | CASSQVRRFGAFF
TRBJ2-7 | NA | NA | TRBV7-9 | TGTGCCAGCAGCCCCGAGGGTAGGGGCCACGAGCAGTACTTC | CASSPEGRGHEQYF
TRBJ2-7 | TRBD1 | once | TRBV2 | TGTGCCAGCAGTGAATGGGGGACAGGGAGCTACGAGCAGTACTTC | CASSEWGTGSYEQYF
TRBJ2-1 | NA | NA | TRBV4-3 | TGCGCCAGCAGCCAAGTAATTAGCTACAATGAGCAGTTCTTC | CASSQVISYNEQFF
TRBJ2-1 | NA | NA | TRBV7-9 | TGTGCCAGCAGCAAAGACAGGAATGAGCAGTTCTTC | CASSKDRNEQFF
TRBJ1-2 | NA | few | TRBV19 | TGTGCCAGTAGTATCTTGGGTGATAGCTATGGCTACACCTTC | CASSILGDSYGYTF
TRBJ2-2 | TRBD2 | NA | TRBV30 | TGTGCCTGGAGTGCGGGACTAGCGGATACCGGGGAGCTGTTTTTT | CAWSAGLADTGELFF
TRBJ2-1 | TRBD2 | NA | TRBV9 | TGTGCCAGCAGCCCTGCGGGAGCGGGAGGCCCTGAGCAGTTCTTC | CASSPAGAGGPEQFF
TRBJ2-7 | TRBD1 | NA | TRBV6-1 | TGTGCCAGCAGTGCCGACAGGGCCTACGAGCAGTACTTC | CASSADRAYEQYF
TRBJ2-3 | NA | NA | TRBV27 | TGTGCCAGCAGTTTCGGAAACTCACCTAGCACAGATACGCAGTATTTT | CASSFGNSPSTDTQYF
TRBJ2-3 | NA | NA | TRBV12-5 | TGTGCTAGTGGTTTGGACCCCTTGGTAGTCACAGATACGCAGTATTTT | CASGLDPLVVTDTQYF
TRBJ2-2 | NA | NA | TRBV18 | TGTGCCAGCTCTACGGGTCCTAACACCGGGGAGCTGTTTTTT | CASSTGPNTGELFF